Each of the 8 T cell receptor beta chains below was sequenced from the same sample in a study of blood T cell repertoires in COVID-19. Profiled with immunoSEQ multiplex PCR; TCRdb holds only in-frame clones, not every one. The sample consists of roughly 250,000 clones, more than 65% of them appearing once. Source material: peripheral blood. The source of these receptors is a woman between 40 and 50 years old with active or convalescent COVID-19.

The CDR3 spells CASSQKGQRNTEAFF. The CDR3 nucleotides are TGTGCCAGCAGTCAGAAGGGGCAGAGGAACACTGAAGCTTTCTTT. The gene calls are TRBV28 and TRBJ1-1, with D perhaps TRBD1 (5 bases). V was cut by 5 bases and J by 1 base, with 14 bases left in between. Germline lookup yields CDR1 MDHEN and CDR2 SYDVKM. The CDR3 has 15 amino acids.

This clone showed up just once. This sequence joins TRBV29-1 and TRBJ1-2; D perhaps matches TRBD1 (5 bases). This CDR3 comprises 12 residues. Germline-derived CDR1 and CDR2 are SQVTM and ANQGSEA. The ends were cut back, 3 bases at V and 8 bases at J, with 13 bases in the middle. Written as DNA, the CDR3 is TGCAGCGTTGACCAAGGGGTTAACGGCTACACCTTC. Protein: CSVDQGVNGYTF.

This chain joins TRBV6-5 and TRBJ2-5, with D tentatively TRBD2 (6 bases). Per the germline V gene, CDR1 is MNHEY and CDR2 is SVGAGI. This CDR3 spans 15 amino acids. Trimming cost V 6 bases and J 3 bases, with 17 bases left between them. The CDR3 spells CASSRSSGVEETQYF. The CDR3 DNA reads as TGTGCCAGCAGCCGTTCGTCGGGGGTCGAAGAGACCCAGTACTTC.

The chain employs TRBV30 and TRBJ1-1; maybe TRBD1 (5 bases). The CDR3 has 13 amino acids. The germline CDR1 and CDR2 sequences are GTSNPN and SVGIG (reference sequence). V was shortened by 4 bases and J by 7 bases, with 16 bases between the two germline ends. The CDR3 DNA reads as TGTGCCTGGAATCCGGGGGTCGATGGTGAAGCTTTCTTT. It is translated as CAWNPGVDGEAFF.

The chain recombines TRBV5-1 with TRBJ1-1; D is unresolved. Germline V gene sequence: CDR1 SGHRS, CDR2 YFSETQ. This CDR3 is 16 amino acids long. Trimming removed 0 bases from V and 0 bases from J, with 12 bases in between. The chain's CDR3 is CASSLGRSPMNTEAFF. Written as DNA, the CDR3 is TGCGCCAGCAGCTTGGGACGGAGTCCAATGAACACTGAAGCTTTCTTT.

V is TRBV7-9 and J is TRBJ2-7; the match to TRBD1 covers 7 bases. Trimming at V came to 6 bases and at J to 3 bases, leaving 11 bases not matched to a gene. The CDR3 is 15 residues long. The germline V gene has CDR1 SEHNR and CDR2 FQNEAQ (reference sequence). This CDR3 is CASSLRQGYYYEQYF. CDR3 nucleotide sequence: TGTGCCAGCAGTCTCAGACAGGGTTATTACTACGAGCAGTACTTC.

CDR3 amino acids: CASSSTGGRWDTQYF. For the CDR3, the DNA is TGTGCCAGCAGCTCGACAGGGGGCAGGTGGGATACGCAGTATTTT. J is TRBJ2-3 and V is TRBV5-4; TRBD1 matches at 10 bases. Germline CDR1 SGHNT, CDR2 YYREEE (reference sequence). The CDR3 has 15 amino acids. Trimming removed 3 bases from V and 6 bases from J; junction bases left unmatched: 7.

The CDR3 region is CASSLAPGVWAEAFF. The CDR3 DNA is TGTGCCAGCAGCTTGGCACCGGGAGTATGGGCTGAAGCTTTCTTT. This chain links TRBV5-5 with TRBJ1-1; no reliable D call. V was shortened by 0 bases and J by 6 bases, with 15 bases between the two germline ends. Germline loops: CDR1 SGHKS, CDR2 YYEKEE (reference sequence). The CDR3 consists of 15 residues.